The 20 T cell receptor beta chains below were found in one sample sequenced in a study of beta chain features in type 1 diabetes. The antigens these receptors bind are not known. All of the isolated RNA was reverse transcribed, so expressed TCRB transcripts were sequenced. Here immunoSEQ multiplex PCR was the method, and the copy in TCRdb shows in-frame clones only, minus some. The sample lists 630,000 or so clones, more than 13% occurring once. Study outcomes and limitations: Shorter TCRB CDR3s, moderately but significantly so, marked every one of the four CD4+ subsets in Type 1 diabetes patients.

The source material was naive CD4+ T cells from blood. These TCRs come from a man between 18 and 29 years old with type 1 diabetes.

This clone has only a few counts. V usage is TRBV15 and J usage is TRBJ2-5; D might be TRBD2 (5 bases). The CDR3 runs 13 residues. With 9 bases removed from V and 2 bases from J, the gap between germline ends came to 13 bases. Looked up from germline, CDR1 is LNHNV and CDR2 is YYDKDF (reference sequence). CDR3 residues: CATASGDQETQYF. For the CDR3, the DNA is TGTGCCACGGCGAGCGGAGATCAAGAGACCCAGTACTTC.

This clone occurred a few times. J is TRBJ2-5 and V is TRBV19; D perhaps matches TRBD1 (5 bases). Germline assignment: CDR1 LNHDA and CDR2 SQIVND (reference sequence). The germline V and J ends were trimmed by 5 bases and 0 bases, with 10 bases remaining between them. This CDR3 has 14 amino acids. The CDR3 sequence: CASSQQAHQETQYF. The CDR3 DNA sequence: TGTGCCAGTAGTCAACAGGCGCACCAAGAGACCCAGTACTTC.

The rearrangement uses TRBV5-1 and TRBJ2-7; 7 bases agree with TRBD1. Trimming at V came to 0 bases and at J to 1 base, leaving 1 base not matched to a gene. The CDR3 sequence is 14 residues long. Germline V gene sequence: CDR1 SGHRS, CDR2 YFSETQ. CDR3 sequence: CASSLAGQSYEQYF. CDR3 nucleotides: TGCGCCAGCAGCTTGGCGGGACAGTCCTACGAGCAGTACTTC.

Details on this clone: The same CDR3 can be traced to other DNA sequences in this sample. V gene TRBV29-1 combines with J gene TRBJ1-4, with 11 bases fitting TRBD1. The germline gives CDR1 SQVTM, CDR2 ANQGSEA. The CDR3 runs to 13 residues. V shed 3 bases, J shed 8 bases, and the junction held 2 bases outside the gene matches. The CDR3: CSVEGQGGEKLFF. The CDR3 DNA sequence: TGCAGCGTTGAGGGACAGGGGGGCGAAAAACTGTTTTTT.

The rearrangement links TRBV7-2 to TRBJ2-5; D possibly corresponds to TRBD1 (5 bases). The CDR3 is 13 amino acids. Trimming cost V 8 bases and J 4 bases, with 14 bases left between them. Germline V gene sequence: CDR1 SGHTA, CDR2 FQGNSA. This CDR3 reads CASQGNRRETQYF. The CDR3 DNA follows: TGTGCCAGCCAGGGCAACAGGCGAGAGACCCAGTACTTC.

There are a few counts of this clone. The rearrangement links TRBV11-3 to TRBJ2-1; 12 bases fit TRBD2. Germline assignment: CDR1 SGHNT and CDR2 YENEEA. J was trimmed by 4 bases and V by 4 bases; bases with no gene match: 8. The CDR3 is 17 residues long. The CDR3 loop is CASSSRAGLAGYNEQFF. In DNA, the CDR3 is TGTGCCAGCAGCTCCCGGGCCGGACTAGCGGGGTACAATGAGCAGTTCTTC.

The CDR3 protein is CASSLSIRDSGLNEQFF. The CDR3 region has the DNA TGCGCCAGCAGCCTTTCGATAAGGGACAGTGGCCTCAATGAGCAGTTCTTC. The chain couples TRBV4-3 to TRBJ2-1; 7 positions agree with TRBD1. The V gene end was trimmed by 4 bases and the J gene end by 6 bases; junction bases not matched to a gene: 15. This CDR3 comprises 17 residues. CDR1 and CDR2 from the germline V gene are LGHNA and YSLEER.

CDR3 residues: CAWSPSFADEQYF. CDR3 sequence (DNA): TGTGCCTGGAGTCCATCCTTCGCGGACGAGCAGTACTTC. The chain has TRBV30 and TRBJ2-7; the D is unclear. Trimming left V 2 bases short and J 5 bases short, with 13 bases between. The germline V gene has CDR1 GTSNPN and CDR2 SVGIG (reference sequence). The CDR3 covers 13 residues.

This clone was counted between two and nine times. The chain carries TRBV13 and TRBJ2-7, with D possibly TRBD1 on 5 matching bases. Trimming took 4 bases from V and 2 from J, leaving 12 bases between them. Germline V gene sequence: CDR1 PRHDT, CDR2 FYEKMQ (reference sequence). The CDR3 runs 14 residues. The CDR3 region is CASSSIRETYEQYF. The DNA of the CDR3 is TGTGCCAGCAGCTCCATCAGGGAAACCTACGAGCAGTACTTC.

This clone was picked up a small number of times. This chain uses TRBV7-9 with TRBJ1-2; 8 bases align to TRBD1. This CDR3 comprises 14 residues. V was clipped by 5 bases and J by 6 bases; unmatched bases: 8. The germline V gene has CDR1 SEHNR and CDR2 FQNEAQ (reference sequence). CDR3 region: CASSPNRGQDGYTF. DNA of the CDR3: TGTGCCAGCAGCCCCAACAGGGGACAGGATGGCTACACCTTC.

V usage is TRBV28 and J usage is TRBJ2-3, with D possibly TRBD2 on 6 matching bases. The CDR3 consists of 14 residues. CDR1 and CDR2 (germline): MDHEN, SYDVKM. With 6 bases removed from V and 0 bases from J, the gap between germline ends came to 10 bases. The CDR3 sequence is CASRGGLSTDTQYF. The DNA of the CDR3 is TGTGCCAGCAGGGGGGGACTGAGCACAGATACGCAGTATTTT.

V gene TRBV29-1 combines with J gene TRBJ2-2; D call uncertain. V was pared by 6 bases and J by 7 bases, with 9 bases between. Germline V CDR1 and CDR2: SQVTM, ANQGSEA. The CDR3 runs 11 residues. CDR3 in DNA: TGCAGCGTGGAAATGGGCGGGGAGCTGTTTTTT. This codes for CSVEMGGELFF.

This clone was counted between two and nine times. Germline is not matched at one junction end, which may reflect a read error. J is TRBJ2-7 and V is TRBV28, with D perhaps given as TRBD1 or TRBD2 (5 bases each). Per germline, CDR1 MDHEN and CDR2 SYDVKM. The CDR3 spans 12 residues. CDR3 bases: TGTGCCAGCAGTTCGGGCCGGGACCGCAGGGACTTC. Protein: CASSSGRDRRDF.

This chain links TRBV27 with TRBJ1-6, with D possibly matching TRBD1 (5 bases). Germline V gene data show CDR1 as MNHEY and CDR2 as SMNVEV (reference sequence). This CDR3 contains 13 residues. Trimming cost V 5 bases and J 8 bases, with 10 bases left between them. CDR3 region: CASSVWGYSPLHF. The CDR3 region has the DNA TGTGCCAGCAGTGTCTGGGGGTATTCACCCCTCCACTTT.

The CDR3: CASSLGDRGVDNEQFF. CDR3 sequence (DNA): TGTGCCAGCAGCTTGGGGGACAGGGGCGTAGACAATGAGCAGTTCTTC. The chain has TRBV5-4 and TRBJ2-1; 10 bases map to TRBD1. V shed 0 bases and J 5 bases; nucleotides not matched to a gene: 5. The CDR3 has 16 amino acids. CDR1 is SGHNT and CDR2 is YYREEE in the germline V gene (reference sequence).

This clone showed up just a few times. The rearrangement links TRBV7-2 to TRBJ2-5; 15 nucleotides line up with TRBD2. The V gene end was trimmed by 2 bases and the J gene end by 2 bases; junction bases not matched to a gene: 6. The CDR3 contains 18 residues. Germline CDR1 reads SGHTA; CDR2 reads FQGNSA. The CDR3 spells CASSLRTSGGARQETQYF. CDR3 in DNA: TGTGCCAGCAGCTTAAGGACTAGCGGGGGGGCCAGGCAAGAGACCCAGTACTTC. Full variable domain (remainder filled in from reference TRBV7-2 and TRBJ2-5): GAGVSQSPSNKVTEKGKDVELRCDPISGHTALYWYRQSLGQGLEFLIYFQGNSAPDKSGLPSDRFSAERTGGSVSTLTIQRTQQEDSAVYLCASSLRTSGGARQETQYFGPGTRLLVL.

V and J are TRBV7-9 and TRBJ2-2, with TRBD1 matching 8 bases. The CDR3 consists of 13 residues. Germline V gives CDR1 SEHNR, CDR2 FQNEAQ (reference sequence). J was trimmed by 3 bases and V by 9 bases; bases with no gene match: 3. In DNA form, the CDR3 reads TGTGCCAGTGACAGGGGATACACCGGGGAGCTGTTTTTT. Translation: CASDRGYTGELFF.

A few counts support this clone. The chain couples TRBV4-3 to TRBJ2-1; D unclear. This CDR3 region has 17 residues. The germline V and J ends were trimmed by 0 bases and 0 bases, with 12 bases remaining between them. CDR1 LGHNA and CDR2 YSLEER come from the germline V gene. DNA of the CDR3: TGCGCCAGCAGCCAAGAAGGCTTTCCAAGCTCCTACAATGAGCAGTTCTTC. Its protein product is CASSQEGFPSSYNEQFF.

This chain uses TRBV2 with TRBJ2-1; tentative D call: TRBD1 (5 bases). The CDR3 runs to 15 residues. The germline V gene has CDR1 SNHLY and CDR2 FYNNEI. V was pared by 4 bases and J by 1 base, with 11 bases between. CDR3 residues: CASSGGSRSYNEQFF. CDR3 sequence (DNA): TGTGCCAGCAGTGGGGGCAGCCGTTCCTACAATGAGCAGTTCTTC.

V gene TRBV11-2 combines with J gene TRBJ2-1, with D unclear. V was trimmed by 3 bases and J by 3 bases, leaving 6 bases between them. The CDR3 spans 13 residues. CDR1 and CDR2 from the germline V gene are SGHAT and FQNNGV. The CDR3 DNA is TGTGCCAGCAGCTTGGGCTTCTACAATGAGCAGTTCTTC. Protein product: CASSLGFYNEQFF.